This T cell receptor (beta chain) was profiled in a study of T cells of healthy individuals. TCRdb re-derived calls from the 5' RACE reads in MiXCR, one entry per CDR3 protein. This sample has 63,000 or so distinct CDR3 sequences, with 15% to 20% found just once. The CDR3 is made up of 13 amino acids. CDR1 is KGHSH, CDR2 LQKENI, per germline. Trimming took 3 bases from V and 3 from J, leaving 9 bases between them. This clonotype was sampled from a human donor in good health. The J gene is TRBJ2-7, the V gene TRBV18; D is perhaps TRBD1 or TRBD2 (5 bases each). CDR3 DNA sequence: TGTGCCAGCTCACCGGGGGATCTCTACGAGCAGTACTTC. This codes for CASSPGDLYEQYF.